The sequence of this TCR beta chain was determined in a study of T cells after yellow fever vaccination (dated by TCRdb to 2018 to 2020). About the full investigation: Libraries from fractions with low cell numbers were prepared with the SMART-Seq v4 Ultra Low Input RNA kit. Blood samples were taken at several timepoints before and after primary and secondary immunization, and bulk PBMC replicates and cell subsets were isolated. Two healthy male donors made up the cohort, one aged 18 to 29 years and the other aged 30 to 39 years. To follow T-cell clones before and after both primary and booster YFV17D yellow fever vaccination, bulk TCR alpha and beta repertoires underwent longitudinal sequencing.

This clonotype showed up just a few times. Its target antigen remains unknown. Base qualities are not provided; no much larger clone lies one nucleotide away. Trimming removed 4 bases from V and 1 base from J, leaving 12 bases between the germline ends. The CDR3 covers 15 residues, taking in both the cysteine and the phenylalanine. The CDR3 DNA has 45 bases and is translated from base 1. The meaning of the sample's treatment or condition label: live attenuated yellow fever vaccine strain. Two biological replicates of bulk PBMCs were collected at each blood-draw timepoint. PBMCs were isolated from peripheral blood using a standard Ficoll-Paque protocol. TriZol was used to extract RNA from bulk PBMCs, CD4 and CD8 fractions, and dextramer-positive and dextramer-negative fractions. Here is what the overall study found, with its caveats: Most clones expanded after primary vaccination were re-detected after the booster (96% of CD4 and roughly 85% of CD8), suggesting broad memory maintenance. Computational filtering was required because FACS-sorted repertoires could contain abundant contaminating clonotypes from the bulk population. A small fraction of clonotypes showed up in both the CD4 and CD8 compartments, probably as a result of convergent recombination. Compared with the primary T-cell response, the secondary T-cell response was faster but weaker, reaching its peak on day 5 rather than on day 15. The study included only a couple of donors, which limits how far the findings can be generalized.

TCR cDNA was synthesized by 5'RACE template switching, which introduced a universal primer site and unique molecular identifiers. Priming of cDNA synthesis was performed from both the TCR alpha and TCR beta constant segments. Libraries were amplified in two PCR steps, with sample barcodes and sequencing adapters added in the second step. Sequencing of libraries was done on Illumina HiSeq 2500 (2x100 bp) or NovaSeq (2x150 bp). Regarding the original processing steps: MIGEC handled demultiplexing of reads and collapsing into UMI consensus sequences, while MiXCR performed V(D)J alignment. Vaccine-responding clonotypes were defined with edgeR using replicate PBMC samples, requiring FDR below 0.01 and a log2 fold change above 5 up to day 15. CD4 or CD8 identity was assigned to each bulk clonotype according to whether the clonotype was present at higher abundance in the sequenced CD4 repertoire or the sequenced CD8 repertoire. TCRdb reprocessing: public reads trimmed at Q25 with fastp, clones called with MiXCR, in-frame beta chains kept. Here each entry gathers all rows of one CDR3 protein and keeps the most common genes and DNA. TCRdb, rather than the study authors, made the V and J calls. For this sample there are 450,000 to 550,000 distinct CDR3 sequences; 15% to 20% appear just once. Approximately 14% of the sample is taken by the ten largest.

This receptor was taken from a man aged 25-45 years who received the YFV17D yellow fever vaccine. In this chain, TRBV12-3 or TRBV12-4 is recombined with TRBJ2-3; the D gene is perhaps TRBD1 or TRBD2, as each covers 5 bases. This material consisted of PBMCs, taken 15 days after the yellow fever booster vaccination. The CDR3 reads as follows: CASSSGPARTDTQYF. The nucleotides read TGTGCCAGCAGTTCGGGACCGGCGCGCACAGATACGCAGTATTTT.